The next 32 T cell receptor beta chains were all read from a single sample in a study of blood T cell repertoires in COVID-19 (dated by TCRdb to about 2020). Library generation was performed with the immunoSEQ multiplex PCR assay. TCRdb provides this immuneACCESS table in a form limited to in-frame rearrangements. Some clones are lacking; in checked studies, under half of them reflect an unresolved V gene, and why the rest are absent is not known. The sample records about 480,000 clones, approximately 88% of which are singletons. The ten largest clonotypes hold about 8.2% of the sample. The sample was peripheral blood. These receptors were collected from a woman between 45 and 60 years old with COVID-19, enrolled during active disease.

This clone was picked up a small number of times. V usage is TRBV4-1 and J usage is TRBJ2-2; TRBD1 is a possible D gene (7 bases). The CDR3 covers 15 residues. The germline V gene has CDR1 MGHRA and CDR2 YSYEKL. V dropped 4 bases and J dropped 7 bases, with 16 bases sitting between them. This chain's CDR3 is CASSPRQGLGGELFF. DNA for the CDR3: TGCGCCAGCAGCCCGCGACAGGGACTGGGCGGGGAGCTGTTTTTT.

The chain employs TRBV30 and TRBJ1-2, with D maybe TRBD1 (5 bases). The V end lost 3 bases, the J end lost 10 bases, and 18 bases lay between the germline ends. The CDR3 consists of 13 residues. Per the germline V gene, CDR1 is GTSNPN and CDR2 is SVGIG (reference sequence). The CDR3: CAWSKAAAGSYTF. CDR3 DNA: TGTGCCTGGAGCAAGGCTGCCGCAGGGTCCTACACCTTC.

The CDR3: CASSEELGLGGYF. CDR3 DNA: TGTGCCAGCAGTGAAGAACTAGGGCTAGGGGGGTACTTC. This chain uses TRBV2 with TRBJ2-7; maybe TRBD1 (6 bases). The CDR3 totals 13 residues. Trimming cost V 1 base and J 12 bases, with 16 bases left between them. Germline V lookup: CDR1 SNHLY, CDR2 FYNNEI.

The chain employs TRBV6-5 and TRBJ2-7; tentative D call: TRBD1 (6 bases). Trimming pared 6 bases from V and 3 bases from J, leaving 15 bases between. This CDR3 has 14 residues. CDR1 and CDR2 from the germline V gene are MNHEY and SVGAGI. CDR3 DNA sequence: TGTGCCAGCAGGCGACAGGAAACCAGCTACGAGCAGTACTTC. Amino acid sequence: CASRRQETSYEQYF.

The chain links TRBV6-5 to TRBJ2-5, with a possible D match to TRBD2 (6 bases). V lost 5 bases and J lost 5, with 12 bases in between. CDR3 length: 13 amino acids. CDR1 MNHEY and CDR2 SVGAGI come from the germline V gene. CDR3 sequence reads: CASSRESRETQYF. Written as DNA, the CDR3 is TGTGCCAGCAGTCGGGAGTCTCGCGAGACCCAGTACTTC.

The chain couples TRBV19 to TRBJ2-5; 7 bases are shared with TRBD2. Trimming at V came to 6 bases and at J to 5 bases, leaving 9 bases not matched to a gene. Looked up from germline, CDR1 is LNHDA and CDR2 is SQIVND (reference sequence). The CDR3 consists of 14 residues. For the CDR3, the DNA is TGTGCCAGTAGCCTCGGGGGGAAGGGGGAGACCCAGTACTTC. Its protein product is CASSLGGKGETQYF.

There are a few counts of this clone. The chain recombines TRBV24-1 with TRBJ2-5; 9 positions match TRBD1. The CDR3 is 14 amino acids. V shed 4 bases, J shed 4 bases, and the junction held 3 bases outside the gene matches. Germline assignment: CDR1 KGHDR and CDR2 SFDVKD. CDR3 sequence reads: CATSEGQGVETQYF. The CDR3 coding sequence is TGTGCCACCAGTGAGGGACAGGGCGTAGAGACCCAGTACTTC.

This chain links TRBV5-5 with TRBJ1-2; 10 nucleotides line up with TRBD1. The CDR3 has 16 amino acids. Trimming took 3 bases from V and 5 from J; bases not matched to a gene: 10. Germline lookup yields CDR1 SGHKS and CDR2 YYEKEE (reference sequence). CDR3 bases: TGTGCCAGCAGCTCACCCCGGGACAGGGGATGGTATGGCTACACCTTC. This encodes CASSSPRDRGWYGYTF.

This clone was seen only a few times. V is TRBV16 and J is TRBJ1-1, with TRBD1 identical over 8 bases. With V trimmed by 6 bases and J by 6 bases, 6 bases remained unmatched. The CDR3 sequence is 13 residues long. Germline V lookup: CDR1 KGHSY, CDR2 FQNENV. The CDR3: CASSVDRGAEAFF. In nucleotides, the CDR3 is TGTGCCAGCAGTGTTGACAGGGGCGCTGAAGCTTTCTTT.

This chain links TRBV4-2 with TRBJ2-1; TRBD2 agrees at 8 bases. The V and J ends lost 2 bases and 2 bases, in that order; junction bases with no gene match: 8. CDR1 is LGHNA and CDR2 is YNFKEQ in the germline V gene. The CDR3 spans 17 residues. In DNA form, the CDR3 reads TGTGCCAGCAGCCAACAGGGCGTGACTAGCGCCTACAATGAGCAGTTCTTC. This gives the protein CASSQQGVTSAYNEQFF.

V is TRBV3-1 (or the pseudogene TRBV3-2) and J is TRBJ1-2; 8 bases fit TRBD1. Looked up from germline, CDR1 is LGHDT and CDR2 is YNNKEL (reference sequence). The V gene end was trimmed by 4 bases and the J gene end by 3 bases; junction bases not matched to a gene: 4. This CDR3 has 14 residues. Written as DNA, the CDR3 is TGTGCCAGCAGCCGCGGACAGGGCGACTATGGCTACACCTTC. This translates into CASSRGQGDYGYTF.

The chain couples TRBV5-4 to TRBJ2-2; D gene unclear. CDR3 length equals 13 residues. Germline V gene sequence: CDR1 SGHNT, CDR2 YYREEE (reference sequence). With 0 bases removed from V and 5 bases from J, the gap between germline ends came to 5 bases. In DNA form, the CDR3 reads TGTGCCAGCAGCTTGGGGCGGACCGGGGAGCTGTTTTTT. Translated: CASSLGRTGELFF.

V and J are TRBV18 and TRBJ1-2; D may be TRBD1 (5 bases). The V gene lost 9 bases and the J gene lost 6 bases, with 17 bases spanning the gap. The CDR3 consists of 13 residues. The germline CDR1 and CDR2 sequences are KGHSH and LQKENI. CDR3 sequence: CASGTPGPHGYTF. As DNA, the CDR3 is TGTGCCAGTGGGACTCCTGGACCCCATGGCTACACCTTC. Full variable domain (outside the CDR3, taken from reference TRBV18 and TRBJ1-2): NAGVMQNPRHLVRRRGQEARLRCSPMKGHSHVYWYRQLPEEGLKFMVYLQKENIIDESGMPKERFSAEFPKEGPSILRIQQVVRGDSAAYFCASGTPGPHGYTFGSGTRLTVV.

The chain employs TRBV12-3 or TRBV12-4 and TRBJ2-1; maybe TRBD2 (5 bases). Trimming stripped 6 bases from V and 9 bases from J, with 12 bases between. The CDR3 length is 12 residues. The CDR3 reads CASRPDSVEQFF. CDR3 DNA: TGTGCCAGCAGACCGGACTCCGTTGAGCAGTTCTTC.

V and J are TRBV7-9 and TRBJ1-4; no reliable D call. CDR1 and CDR2 (germline): SEHNR, FQNEAQ (reference sequence). Trimming took off 4 bases at V and 14 bases at J, with 11 bases between the two ends. This CDR3 contains 11 residues. CDR3 DNA sequence: TGTGCCAGCAGCTCCCTGGGCGGGCTGTTTTTT. Translation gives CASSSLGGLFF.

The rearrangement joins TRBV7-3 to TRBJ2-2; 8 positions match TRBD1. V dropped 5 bases and J dropped 7; count of bases not matched to a gene: 6. Germline V gene data show CDR1 as SGHTA and CDR2 as FQGTGA. This CDR3 spans 14 amino acids. The CDR3 bases are TGTGCCAGCAGCGTCGGACAGGGCGGCGGGGAGCTGTTTTTT. As protein: CASSVGQGGGELFF.

The chain couples TRBV27 to TRBJ2-1; perhaps TRBD1 as D (7 bases). Germline V gene lookup returns CDR1 MNHEY and CDR2 SMNVEV (reference sequence). CDR3 length: 14 residues. V lost 8 bases and J lost 4, with 15 bases in between. CDR3 region: CASWKSGGYNEQFF. The CDR3 nucleotides are TGTGCCAGCTGGAAATCAGGGGGGTACAATGAGCAGTTCTTC.

This clone appeared a single time. This sequence joins TRBV3-1 (or the pseudogene TRBV3-2) and TRBJ1-4; 9 bases agree with TRBD1. The germline V gene has CDR1 LGHDT and CDR2 YNNKEL (reference sequence). Germline trimming cut 5 bases from V and 8 bases from J; bases unmatched to any gene: 6. The CDR3 consists of 14 residues. This chain's CDR3 is CASSAGGTGEKLFF. DNA for the CDR3: TGTGCCAGCAGCGCTGGGGGGACAGGGGAAAAACTGTTTTTT.

The chain employs TRBV6-5 and TRBJ1-2, with TRBD1 matching 7 bases. Losses at the gene ends were 5 bases for V and 8 bases for J; bases not matched to a gene: 11. Looked up from germline, CDR1 is MNHEY and CDR2 is SVGAGI. The CDR3 has 14 residues. The CDR3 is CASSRGTAIWGYTF. The CDR3 nucleotides read TGTGCCAGCAGTCGCGGGACAGCCATCTGGGGCTACACCTTC.

The V call is TRBV3-1 (or the pseudogene TRBV3-2), the J call TRBJ2-2, with 8 bases lining up with TRBD1. Germline V gene data show CDR1 as LGHDT and CDR2 as YNNKEL (reference sequence). The junction had 5 bases not matched to a gene; V was cut back by 9 bases and J by 2 bases. This CDR3 has 14 residues. The CDR3 DNA follows: TGTGCCAGTCGGACAGGGCTTAACACCGGGGAGCTGTTTTTT. It specifies CASRTGLNTGELFF.

The genes are TRBV6-5 and TRBJ2-3; weak D call: TRBD2 (6 bases). Germline V gives CDR1 MNHEY, CDR2 SVGAGI. This CDR3 has 12 amino acids. V lost 6 bases and J lost 8, with 12 bases in between. The DNA of the CDR3 is TGTGCCAGCAGCATAGCGGAGGGTACGCAGTATTTT. Its translation: CASSIAEGTQYF.

As concerns this clone: Other DNA variants within this sample encode the same CDR3. V is TRBV30 and J is TRBJ1-5; no clear D gene. CDR1 GTSNPN and CDR2 SVGIG come from the germline V gene (reference sequence). V lost 0 bases and J 4 bases, leaving 7 bases between the germline ends. This CDR3 has 13 residues. CDR3 loop: CAWSVLSNQPQHF. The CDR3 DNA reads as TGTGCCTGGAGTGTCCTCTCGAATCAGCCCCAGCATTTT.

The V call is TRBV18, the J call TRBJ1-5; 10 nucleotides agree with TRBD1. V dropped 4 bases and J dropped 1; count of bases not matched to a gene: 1. The CDR3 has 15 amino acids. Per the germline V gene, CDR1 is KGHSH and CDR2 is LQKENI. The CDR3 loop reads CASSQGQGSNQPQHF. CDR3 nucleotides: TGTGCCAGCTCACAGGGACAGGGGAGCAATCAGCCCCAGCATTTT.

This clone turned up a few times. The chain uses TRBV11-3 and TRBJ1-1; 8 bases agree with TRBD1. V was pared by 4 bases and J by 10 bases, with 8 bases of the junction left unmatched. This CDR3 comprises 13 residues. Germline values: CDR1 SGHNT, CDR2 YENEEA. CDR3 protein: CASSSGRGLAAFF. As DNA, the CDR3 is TGTGCCAGCAGCTCGGGCAGGGGGCTGGCAGCTTTCTTT.

The gene calls are TRBV19 and TRBJ2-3; 15 bases fit TRBD2. The CDR3 extends over 20 amino acids. With V trimmed by 4 bases and J by 2 bases, 13 bases remained unmatched. Germline V CDR1 and CDR2: LNHDA, SQIVND (reference sequence). The DNA for the CDR3 is TGTGCCAGTAGTAAGCTGGGACTAGCGGGGGGCGGGACCGACACAGATACGCAGTATTTT. Protein: CASSKLGLAGGGTDTDTQYF.

J is TRBJ1-4 and V is TRBV6-6, with TRBD1 matching 10 bases. V was clipped by 6 bases and J by 8 bases; unmatched bases: 9. Germline loops: CDR1 MNHNY, CDR2 SVGAGI (reference sequence). CDR3 length: 15 amino acids. CDR3 sequence reads: CASSREGTGEEKLFF. The CDR3 DNA reads TGTGCCAGCAGCCGAGAGGGGACAGGGGAGGAAAAACTGTTTTTT.

The V and J genes are TRBV6-5 and TRBJ2-2, with D unresolved. V lost 7 bases, J lost 3 bases, and 6 bases lay in between. The CDR3 runs 12 residues. Germline V gene sequence: CDR1 MNHEY, CDR2 SVGAGI. The CDR3: CASITDTGELFF. The CDR3 DNA follows: TGTGCCAGCATTACAGACACCGGGGAGCTGTTTTTT.

V usage is TRBV5-4 and J usage is TRBJ1-1, with D hard to call. The V end lost 2 bases, the J end lost 3 bases, and 5 bases lay between the germline ends. Germline assignment: CDR1 SGHNT and CDR2 YYREEE (reference sequence). The CDR3 consists of 12 residues. Here the CDR3 DNA reads TGTGCCAGCAGCTTCGGAGACACTGAAGCTTTCTTT. It encodes CASSFGDTEAFF.

The CDR3 loop reads CASGAGGPREQYF. CDR3 coding DNA: TGTGCCAGCGGAGCGGGGGGGCCTAGGGAGCAGTACTTC. V and J are TRBV3-1 (or the pseudogene TRBV3-2) and TRBJ2-7; 10 bases are a match to TRBD2. CDR1 is LGHDT and CDR2 is YNNKEL in the germline V gene (reference sequence). V was clipped by 8 bases and J by 7 bases; unmatched bases: 8. The CDR3 spans 13 residues.

The chain uses TRBV6-6 and TRBJ1-2; 7 bases map to TRBD1. The germline V gene has CDR1 MNHNY and CDR2 SVGAGI (reference sequence). J lost 7 bases, V lost 7 bases, and 9 bases had no gene match. The CDR3 sequence is 13 residues long. The CDR3 loop is CASIQGQEVGYTF. Here the CDR3 DNA reads TGTGCCAGCATCCAAGGACAGGAAGTTGGCTACACCTTC.

This chain uses TRBV11-2 with TRBJ1-5; the D is unclear. Trimming shortened V by 5 bases and J by 6 bases, and 23 bases separated the two germline ends. The CDR3 totals 17 residues. From germline, CDR1 is SGHAT and CDR2 FQNNGV. The CDR3: CASSPGRASGLVQPQHF. The CDR3 DNA follows: TGTGCCAGCAGCCCCGGGAGGGCATCTGGTTTGGTTCAGCCCCAGCATTTT.

The chain links TRBV12-5 to TRBJ1-6, with a possible D match to TRBD1 (5 bases). Per germline, CDR1 LGHNT and CDR2 FRNRAP. Deletions cut 8 bases from V and 7 bases from J, with 9 bases between. The CDR3 spans 12 residues. The chain's CDR3 is CASCRGNSPLHF. The CDR3 region has the DNA TGTGCTAGTTGTCGGGGGAATTCACCCCTCCACTTT.